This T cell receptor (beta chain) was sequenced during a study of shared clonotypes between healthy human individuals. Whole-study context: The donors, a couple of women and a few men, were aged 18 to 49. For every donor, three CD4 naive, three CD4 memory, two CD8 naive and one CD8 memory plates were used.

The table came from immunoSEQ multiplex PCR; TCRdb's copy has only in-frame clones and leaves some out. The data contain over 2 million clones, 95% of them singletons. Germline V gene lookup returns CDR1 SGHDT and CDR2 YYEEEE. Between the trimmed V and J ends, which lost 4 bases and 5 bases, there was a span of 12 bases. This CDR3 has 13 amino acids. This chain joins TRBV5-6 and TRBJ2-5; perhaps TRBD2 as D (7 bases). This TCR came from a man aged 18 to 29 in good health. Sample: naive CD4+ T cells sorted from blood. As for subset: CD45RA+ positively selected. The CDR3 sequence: CASSAGAFETQYF. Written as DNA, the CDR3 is TGTGCCAGCAGCGCGGGGGCATTTGAGACCCAGTACTTC.